This TCR beta chain appears in the sequencing data of a study of blood T cell repertoires in COVID-19. At the level of the study: The samples span acute and convalescent COVID-19 from the United States, Italy and Spain. In each case, the material was cDNA or gDNA derived from T cells, B-cell-depleted T cells, or PBMCs.

The CDR3 covers 13 residues. Trimming took 6 bases from V and 2 from J; bases not matched to a gene: 4. Germline V gene data show CDR1 as SQVTM and CDR2 as ANQGSEA. Repertoires were generated with immunoSEQ multiplex PCR, while TCRdb's copy carries only in-frame clones and drops some. The table records 300,000 or so clones, approximately 89% of them present only once. The TCR sequence derives from a woman aged 25-40 years who had recovered from COVID-19. Sequenced input: peripheral blood. This chain links TRBV29-1 with TRBJ2-5; 9 nucleotides agree with TRBD1. The CDR3 protein is CSVSGQGQETQYF. In DNA, the CDR3 is TGCAGCGTCTCCGGACAGGGGCAAGAGACCCAGTACTTC.